The clone carrying this TCR beta chain has more than one count but fewer than ten. One entry per CDR3 protein, called by TCRdb with MiXCR from the RT-PCR reads. The sample has 410,000 or so distinct CDR3 sequences, 16% seen once. This sample was included in a study of patients and donors after allogeneic stem cell transplantation. The receptor was derived from a human donor who was either an allogeneic HSCT recipient or a stem cell or donor lymphocyte infusion donor (not recorded which). It is not recorded whose cells these are; they may come from a transplant donor. Specimen: blood, either unsorted or a sorted T cell fraction (not recorded which).

Written as DNA, the CDR3 is TGTGCCAGTAGCGCGGGACCGGGTAGAACTTACGAGCAGTACTTC. This encodes CASSAGPGRTYEQYF. The J gene is TRBJ2-7, the V gene TRBV19, with D possibly matching TRBD2 (6 bases). The CDR3 contains 15 residues. The germline V and J ends were trimmed by 6 bases and 4 bases, with 19 bases remaining between them. The germline V gene has CDR1 LNHDA and CDR2 SQIVND (reference sequence).